The 28 T cell receptor beta chains reported below all come from one sample, sequenced in a study of cytomegalovirus exposure and HLA in healthy donors. PCR employed 60 Vbeta and 13 Jbeta primers. Assay: immunoSEQ multiplex PCR; the TCRdb copy retains only in-frame clones and omits some. There are approximately 200,000 clones in the sample; 65% to 90% occur only once, and over 1.1% lies in the top ten. Specimen: PBMCs. These receptors originate from a girl between 5 and 17 years old in good health and CMV-seronegative.

The rearrangement joins TRBV23-1 to TRBJ2-7; 9 bases are shared with TRBD1. TRBV23-1 is recorded as an ORF, its role being uncertain. The V gene end was trimmed by 0 bases and the J gene end by 5 bases; junction bases not matched to a gene: 8. There are 16 residues in the CDR3. The CDR3 reads CASSQSPDRGLHEQYF. In DNA form, the CDR3 reads TGCGCCAGCAGTCAATCGCCGGACAGGGGCCTCCACGAGCAGTACTTC.

CDR3 sequence: CASSEAEQVTEAFF. The CDR3 DNA follows: TGTGCCAGCAGTGAAGCGGAACAGGTCACTGAAGCTTTCTTT. The chain recombines TRBV6-1 with TRBJ1-1, with a weak D call TRBD1 (5 bases). The length of the CDR3 is 14 residues. The germline CDR1 and CDR2 sequences are MNHNS and SASEGT. V was cut by 0 bases and J by 4 bases, with 9 bases left in between.

The chain has TRBV6-5 and TRBJ2-5; 7 bases line up with TRBD2. V shed 10 bases, J shed 1 base, and the junction held 9 bases outside the gene matches. Germline V gene data show CDR1 as MNHEY and CDR2 as SVGAGI. This CDR3 is built from 14 residues. The CDR3 spells CAIRRLATQETQYF. The CDR3 DNA follows: TGTGCCATCCGTCGACTAGCCACCCAAGAGACCCAGTACTTC.

The chain couples TRBV7-2 to TRBJ2-2; D not certain. The CDR3 is 14 amino acids. Germline V gene sequence: CDR1 SGHTA, CDR2 FQGNSA. The V end lost 7 bases, the J end lost 4 bases, and 13 bases lay between the germline ends. This CDR3 reads CASNPTTGTGELFF. The CDR3 DNA sequence: TGTGCCAGCAACCCTACGACGGGCACCGGGGAGCTGTTTTTT.

The V gene is TRBV6-5, the J gene TRBJ1-2; D ambiguous. The CDR3 covers 11 residues. The germline CDR1 and CDR2 sequences are MNHEY and SVGAGI. Trimming stripped 8 bases from V and 8 bases from J, with 12 bases between. The CDR3 region has the DNA TGTGCCAGCGGCCCTCAGAGGGGCTACACCTTC. Amino acids: CASGPQRGYTF.

In this sample, this clone turned up a few times. This rearrangement joins TRBV5-8 to TRBJ1-2; TRBD1 might be the D (6 bases). Germline CDR1 is SGHTS and CDR2 is YDEGEE. The CDR3 loop spans 15 amino acids. Deletions cut 4 bases from V and 3 bases from J, with 16 bases between. The CDR3 sequence: CASSPGGQEYYGYTF. The CDR3 bases are TGTGCCAGCAGCCCGGGGGGCCAGGAGTACTATGGCTACACCTTC. Supplemented by reference TRBV5-8 and TRBJ1-2, the full variable domain reads EAGVTQSPTHLIKTRGQQATLRCSPISGHTSVYWYQQALGLGLQFLLWYDEGEERNRGNFPPRFSGRQFPNYSSELNVNALELEDSALYLCASSPGGQEYYGYTFGSGTRLTVV.

J is TRBJ1-6 and V is TRBV28, with TRBD1 identical over 8 bases. CDR3 length equals 15 residues. The junction had 12 bases not matched to a gene; V was cut back by 7 bases and J by 10 bases. CDR1 is MDHEN and CDR2 is SYDVKM in the germline V gene. The CDR3 DNA sequence: TGTGCCAGCACCGGAGCCGGGACAGGAAACTCACCCCTCCACTTT. Residues: CASTGAGTGNSPLHF.

The chain combines TRBV5-1 with TRBJ2-3; tentatively, D is TRBD2 (6 bases). V shed 7 bases and J shed 3 bases, with 15 bases lying between them. This CDR3 comprises 14 residues. Germline V gives CDR1 SGHRS, CDR2 YFSETQ. The CDR3 spells CASHVGGPTDTQYF. CDR3 in DNA: TGCGCCAGCCACGTGGGGGGACCTACAGATACGCAGTATTTT.

This clone was detected once. An end of the junction does not agree with germline; a read error may underlie this. V and J are TRBV7-9 and TRBJ2-1; the match to TRBD1 covers 10 bases. CDR3 length equals 18 residues. CDR1 and CDR2 (germline): SEHNR, FQNEAQ (reference sequence). CDR3 nucleotides: TGTGCCAGCAGCTCCCCCGTTCTTGGGGACAGGGGATACAGTGAGCAGTTCTTC. This gives the protein CASSSPVLGDRGYSEQFF.

The CDR3 DNA is TGCACCAGCAGCGGGGGGAATCAGCCCCAGCATTTT. Translating it yields CTSSGGNQPQHF. The chain couples TRBV1 to TRBJ1-5. TRBV1 is a pseudogene locus. CDR3 size: 12 residues.

The rearrangement joins TRBV20-1 to TRBJ2-5, with 7 bases lining up with TRBD1. The CDR3 covers 11 residues. J was trimmed by 3 bases and V by 8 bases; bases with no gene match: 3. Germline loops: CDR1 DFQATT, CDR2 SNEGSKA (reference sequence). In DNA, the CDR3 is TGCAGTTCAGGGGGAGAAGAGACCCAGTACTTC. The encoded protein is CSSGGEETQYF.

This clone came up a few times. V and J are TRBV28 and TRBJ1-4; D perhaps matches TRBD1 (5 bases). CDR3 length: 14 amino acids. Trimming left V 6 bases short and J 7 bases short, with 15 bases between. Germline loops: CDR1 MDHEN, CDR2 SYDVKM. The CDR3 DNA reads as TGTGCCAGCAGCCCGACAGTTAAAACTGAAAAACTGTTTTTT. As protein: CASSPTVKTEKLFF. The complete variable domain, with remaining parts taken from reference TRBV28 and TRBJ1-4, reads DVKVTQSSRYLVKRTGEKVFLECVQDMDHENMFWYRQDPGLGLRLIYFSYDVKMKEKGDIPEGYSVSREKKERFSLILESASTNQTSMYLCASSPTVKTEKLFFGSGTQLSVL.

The V gene is TRBV19, the J gene TRBJ1-2; 8 nucleotides match TRBD1. The CDR3 runs to 15 residues. J lost 4 bases, V lost 4 bases, and 8 bases had no gene match. CDR1 and CDR2 (germline): LNHDA, SQIVND (reference sequence). CDR3 DNA sequence: TGTGCCAGTAGTAAAGAGGACAGGGAGTTCTATGGCTACACCTTC. It specifies CASSKEDREFYGYTF.

This sequence joins TRBV7-8 and TRBJ2-7; 8 bases are shared with TRBD1. Germline CDR1 is SGHVS and CDR2 is FQNEAQ. This CDR3 spans 16 amino acids. The J segment lost 0 bases and the V segment lost 0 bases, leaving 4 bases of the junction unmatched. CDR3 loop: CASSLALTGVSYEQYF. CDR3 in DNA: TGTGCCAGCAGCTTAGCGCTGACAGGGGTCTCCTACGAGCAGTACTTC.

The chain has TRBV30 and TRBJ2-2, with D maybe TRBD1 (6 bases). CDR3 length: 13 amino acids. Trimming removed 4 bases at V and 8 bases at J, with 14 bases between. CDR1 and CDR2 (germline): GTSNPN, SVGIG (reference sequence). In nucleotides, the CDR3 is TGTGCCTGGACCCTACAACAGGGTGGGGAGCTGTTTTTT. It encodes CAWTLQQGGELFF.

This chain uses TRBV19 with TRBJ2-5, with D perhaps matching TRBD2 (6 bases). V lost 3 bases and J 4 bases, leaving 9 bases between the germline ends. Germline CDR1 is LNHDA and CDR2 is SQIVND (reference sequence). The CDR3 extends over 13 amino acids. CDR3 in DNA: TGTGCCAGTAGTATTAACGGGGGAGAGACCCAGTACTTC. Translation gives CASSINGGETQYF.

This sequence joins TRBV6-5 and TRBJ1-2; 8 bases line up with TRBD1. The CDR3 contains 14 residues. Germline CDR1 MNHEY, CDR2 SVGAGI. The junction had 7 bases not matched to a gene; V was cut back by 2 bases and J by 8 bases. CDR3 sequence: CASSYLGQGWGYTF. DNA of the CDR3: TGTGCCAGCAGTTACCTTGGACAGGGTTGGGGCTACACCTTC.

This clone has a handful of counts. Other DNA sequences in the same sample also yield this CDR3. This sequence joins TRBV4-3 and TRBJ1-5; no reliable D call. Trimming stripped 0 bases from V and 4 bases from J, with 4 bases between. The CDR3 is 13 residues long. Germline CDR1 is LGHNA and CDR2 is YSLEER. The CDR3 DNA follows: TGCGCCAGCAGCCAAGATCGGAATCAGCCCCAGCATTTT. Translation: CASSQDRNQPQHF.

V and J are TRBV28 and TRBJ1-4, with 8 bases lining up with TRBD1. The V gene end was trimmed by 6 bases and the J gene end by 8 bases; junction bases not matched to a gene: 20. The CDR3 loop spans 18 amino acids. Germline V gene lookup returns CDR1 MDHEN and CDR2 SYDVKM. CDR3 nucleotides: TGTGCCAGCAGCCCCCTTGGACAGGGAAATCAGCTTGGAGAAAAACTGTTTTTT. This codes for CASSPLGQGNQLGEKLFF.

The chain employs TRBV2 and TRBJ2-7; D might be TRBD1 (6 bases). Germline loops: CDR1 SNHLY, CDR2 FYNNEI. V lost 8 bases and J 0 bases, leaving 17 bases between the germline ends. The CDR3 sequence is 15 residues long. CDR3 residues: CASLRPGDPSYEQYF. The CDR3 nucleotides read TGTGCCAGCCTACGTCCAGGGGACCCCTCCTACGAGCAGTACTTC. Filled out from reference TRBV2 and TRBJ2-7, the complete variable domain reads EPEVTQTPSHQVTQMGQEVILRCVPISNHLYFYWYRQILGQKVEFLVSFYNNEISEKSEIFDDQFSVERPDGSNFTLKIRSTKLEDSAMYFCASLRPGDPSYEQYFGPGTRLTVT.

This clone was counted a few times. The chain uses TRBV18 and TRBJ1-1; D not certain. V lost 6 bases to trimming and J lost 1 base, with 6 bases between them. This CDR3 spans 12 amino acids. Germline-derived CDR1 and CDR2 are KGHSH and LQKENI. The DNA for the CDR3 is TGTGCCAGCTCCTCGGGGAACACTGAAGCTTTCTTT. Protein product: CASSSGNTEAFF.

This clone was recorded once. V and J are TRBV28 and TRBJ1-6, with 8 positions matching TRBD1. The germline gives CDR1 MDHEN, CDR2 SYDVKM. This CDR3 comprises 16 residues. V lost 6 bases and J lost 4; bases outside the gene matches: 8. CDR3: CASRGQGALYNSPLHF. In DNA form, the CDR3 reads TGTGCCAGCAGGGGCCAGGGGGCCCTATATAATTCACCCCTCCACTTT.

The chain is built from TRBV4-1 and TRBJ1-2; 7 bases are a match to TRBD1. Trimming at V came to 1 base and at J to 2 bases, leaving 19 bases not matched to a gene. The CDR3 covers 20 residues. CDR1 is MGHRA, CDR2 YSYEKL, per germline. The CDR3 sequence is CASSQGLLGTDNVENYGYTF. The CDR3 coding sequence is TGCGCCAGCAGCCAAGGTCTTTTGGGGACAGACAACGTGGAAAACTATGGCTACACCTTC.

CDR3 bases: TGCGCCAGCAACCGTGGGGAGACCTACGAGCAGTACTTC. This translates into CASNRGETYEQYF. The chain couples TRBV5-1 to TRBJ2-7, with a tentative D call TRBD2 (5 bases). The CDR3 runs 13 residues. Trimming left V 6 bases short and J 2 bases short, with 12 bases between. Germline CDR1 is SGHRS and CDR2 is YFSETQ.

The chain links TRBV2 to TRBJ2-6; weak D call: TRBD1 (5 bases). V was shortened by 3 bases and J by 4 bases, with 13 bases between the two germline ends. Germline-derived CDR1 and CDR2 are SNHLY and FYNNEI. There are 16 residues in the CDR3. The CDR3, as DNA: TGTGCCAGCAGTGATTCCGTAGGGGCCGGGGCCAACGTCCTGACTTTC. As protein: CASSDSVGAGANVLTF. Full variable domain (outside the CDR3, taken from reference TRBV2 and TRBJ2-6): EPEVTQTPSHQVTQMGQEVILRCVPISNHLYFYWYRQILGQKVEFLVSFYNNEISEKSEIFDDQFSVERPDGSNFTLKIRSTKLEDSAMYFCASSDSVGAGANVLTFGAGSRLTVL.

Written as DNA, the CDR3 is TGTGCCAGCAGCTCCGGGACTAGCGGGTTACACGAGCAGTACTTC. It specifies CASSSGTSGLHEQYF. The chain has TRBV7-3 and TRBJ2-7; 12 nucleotides line up with TRBD2. The length of the CDR3 is 15 residues. V shed 4 bases, J shed 5 bases, and the junction held 6 bases outside the gene matches. From germline, CDR1 is SGHTA and CDR2 FQGTGA.

This clone appeared a single time. This chain uses TRBV7-9 with TRBJ2-7; 7 nucleotides match TRBD1. This CDR3 region has 14 residues. Germline V lookup: CDR1 SEHNR, CDR2 FQNEAQ (reference sequence). With 4 bases clipped from V and 2 bases from J, the junction kept 5 bases outside the gene matches. In DNA, the CDR3 is TGTGCCAGCAGCTCGACAGGGACCACCTACGAGCAGTACTTC. As protein: CASSSTGTTYEQYF.

The chain couples TRBV28 to TRBJ1-1; TRBD1 aligns across 12 bases. The CDR3 length is 16 residues. The germline gives CDR1 MDHEN, CDR2 SYDVKM. With V trimmed by 6 bases and J by 4 bases, 9 bases remained unmatched. CDR3: CASSHGTGGFPTEAFF. The CDR3 bases are TGTGCCAGCAGCCATGGGACAGGGGGCTTTCCCACTGAAGCTTTCTTT.